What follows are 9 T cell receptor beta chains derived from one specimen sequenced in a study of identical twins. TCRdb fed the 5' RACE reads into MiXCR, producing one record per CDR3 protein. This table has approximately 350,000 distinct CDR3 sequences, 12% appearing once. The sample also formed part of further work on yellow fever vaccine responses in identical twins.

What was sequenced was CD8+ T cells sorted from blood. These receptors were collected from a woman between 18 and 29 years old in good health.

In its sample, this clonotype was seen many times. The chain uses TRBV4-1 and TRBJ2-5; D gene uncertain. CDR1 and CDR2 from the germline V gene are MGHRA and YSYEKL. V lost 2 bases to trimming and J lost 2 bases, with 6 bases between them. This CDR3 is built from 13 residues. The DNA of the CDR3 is TGCGCCAGCAGCCAAATATTACAAGAGACCCAGTACTTC. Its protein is CASSQILQETQYF.

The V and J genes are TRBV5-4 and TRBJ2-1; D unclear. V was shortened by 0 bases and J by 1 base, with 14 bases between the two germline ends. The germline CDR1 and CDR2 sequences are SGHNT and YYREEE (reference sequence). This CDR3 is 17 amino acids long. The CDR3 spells CASSLEVRQSSYNEQFF. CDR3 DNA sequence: TGTGCCAGCAGCTTGGAGGTTAGGCAGAGTTCCTACAATGAGCAGTTCTTC.

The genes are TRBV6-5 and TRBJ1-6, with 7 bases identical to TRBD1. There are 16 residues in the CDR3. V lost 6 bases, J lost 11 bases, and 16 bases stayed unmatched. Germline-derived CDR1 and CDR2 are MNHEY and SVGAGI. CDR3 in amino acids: CASSSQNKGAYPPLHF. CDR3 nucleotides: TGTGCCAGCAGCTCTCAGAATAAGGGGGCGTATCCACCCCTCCACTTT.

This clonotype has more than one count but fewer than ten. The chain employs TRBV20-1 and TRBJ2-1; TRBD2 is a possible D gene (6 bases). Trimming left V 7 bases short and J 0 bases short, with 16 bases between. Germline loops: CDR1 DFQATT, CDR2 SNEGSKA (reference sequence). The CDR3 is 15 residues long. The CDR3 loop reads CSVLTGDSSYNEQFF. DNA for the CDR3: TGCAGTGTCCTAACGGGGGACTCCTCCTACAATGAGCAGTTCTTC.

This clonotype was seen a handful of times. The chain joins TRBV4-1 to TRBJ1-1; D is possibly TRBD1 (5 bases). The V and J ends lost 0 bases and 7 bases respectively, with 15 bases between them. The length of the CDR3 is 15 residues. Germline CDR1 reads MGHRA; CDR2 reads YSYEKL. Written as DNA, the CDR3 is TGCGCCAGCAGCCAAGATAGAGGCGGGGCGGATGAAGCTTTCTTT. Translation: CASSQDRGGADEAFF.

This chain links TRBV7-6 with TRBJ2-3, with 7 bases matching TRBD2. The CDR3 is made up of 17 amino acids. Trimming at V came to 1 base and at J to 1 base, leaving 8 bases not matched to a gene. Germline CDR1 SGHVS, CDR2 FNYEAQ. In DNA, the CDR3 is TGTGCCAGCAGCTTAGTAATGCGGGAGTCAGGCACAGATACGCAGTATTTT. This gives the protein CASSLVMRESGTDTQYF.

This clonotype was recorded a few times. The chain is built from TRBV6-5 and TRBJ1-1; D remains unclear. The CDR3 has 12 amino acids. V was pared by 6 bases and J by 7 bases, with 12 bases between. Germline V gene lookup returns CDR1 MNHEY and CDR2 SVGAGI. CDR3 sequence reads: CASSVSRVEAFF. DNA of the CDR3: TGTGCCAGCAGCGTAAGTCGGGTTGAAGCTTTCTTT.

In nucleotides, the CDR3 is TGCGCCAGCAGCCACAGGGGGTCGGGACAGTACAATGAGCAGTTCTTC. Translating gives CASSHRGSGQYNEQFF. J is TRBJ2-1 and V is TRBV4-1; TRBD1 agrees at 7 bases. The CDR3 runs 16 residues. Germline values: CDR1 MGHRA, CDR2 YSYEKL. J was trimmed by 4 bases and V by 3 bases; bases with no gene match: 9.

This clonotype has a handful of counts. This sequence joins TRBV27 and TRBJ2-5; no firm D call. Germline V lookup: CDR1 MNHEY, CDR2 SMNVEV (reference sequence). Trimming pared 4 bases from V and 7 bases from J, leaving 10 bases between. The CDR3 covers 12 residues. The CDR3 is CASSSYDTTQYF. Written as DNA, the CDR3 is TGTGCCAGCAGTTCTTACGATACGACCCAGTACTTC.